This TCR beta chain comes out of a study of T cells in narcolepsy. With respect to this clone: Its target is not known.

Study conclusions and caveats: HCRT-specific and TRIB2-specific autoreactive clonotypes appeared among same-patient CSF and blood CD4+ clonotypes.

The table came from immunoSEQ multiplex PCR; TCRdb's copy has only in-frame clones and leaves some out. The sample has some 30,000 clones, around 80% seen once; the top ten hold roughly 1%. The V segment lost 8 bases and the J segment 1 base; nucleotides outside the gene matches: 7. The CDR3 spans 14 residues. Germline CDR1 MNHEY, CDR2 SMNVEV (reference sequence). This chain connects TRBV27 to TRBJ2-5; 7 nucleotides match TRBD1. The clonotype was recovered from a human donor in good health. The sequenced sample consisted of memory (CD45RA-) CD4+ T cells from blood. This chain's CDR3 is CASARTGFQETQYF. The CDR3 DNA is TGTGCCAGCGCTCGGACAGGTTTCCAAGAGACCCAGTACTTC.